This T cell receptor beta chain was recorded in a study of Ad26.COV2.S vaccination and SARS-CoV-2 variants. Study background: Dosing was one shot or two shots 56 days apart. General study points: Vaccinees and placebo recipients showed similar non-spike TCR breadth. Overall T cell responses may have been underestimated by the analyses of TCR breadth and depth.

Measured with immunoSEQ multiplex PCR; TCRdb has only the in-frame clones, and not every one. Of hundreds of thousands of clones listed, approximately 88% are singletons. About this clone: Its antigen is as yet unknown.

Treatment: 19 received Ad26.COV2.S at low or high dose, single or two shots; 5 received placebo; per-sample allocation not given. The samples date from day 63 after the first vaccine or placebo injection. This specimen consisted of peripheral blood, obtained in a trial of Ad26.COV2.S vaccine versus placebo. This clonotype was obtained from a person between 18 and 60 years old who received the Ad26.COV2.S COVID-19 vaccine or a placebo.

In DNA form, the CDR3 reads TGTGCCAGTACGAGGACTAGCGGGAGGGCCCTCGGGGCCGGGGAGCTGTTTTTT. It codes for CASTRTSGRALGAGELFF. The chain carries TRBV19 and TRBJ2-2; 15 bases line up with TRBD2. Germline V gene sequence: CDR1 LNHDA, CDR2 SQIVND (reference sequence). The trim removed 7 bases at V and 6 bases at J, leaving 12 bases unmatched. The CDR3 consists of 18 residues.